Shown below are 6 T cell receptor beta chains from a single sample sequenced in a study of molecular identifiers for immune sequencing clone quantification. Via MiXCR, TCRdb re-called the PCR reads, giving one row per CDR3 protein. The sample has approximately 500,000 distinct CDR3 sequences, about 25% seen once. The sequenced sample was naive CD8+ T cells from blood, with Jurkat cell RNA spiked in. The subset here: FACS-sorted CD8+CD4-CCR7+CD45RA+ naive T cells. These receptors were collected from a human donor in good health. Some libraries in this study had Jurkat cell RNA spiked in.

Many counts were recorded for this clonotype. This chain connects TRBV5-1 to TRBJ2-7; D gene uncertain. Between the trimmed V and J ends, which lost 3 bases and 5 bases, there was a span of 18 bases. The germline V gene has CDR1 SGHRS and CDR2 YFSETQ. This CDR3 spans 15 amino acids. In nucleotides, the CDR3 is TGCGCCAGCAGCTCGGACGGCAGCCGAAAGGACGAGCAGTACTTC. This translates into CASSSDGSRKDEQYF.

This clonotype was recorded a few times. The gene calls are TRBV6-5 and TRBJ1-1; 8 bases align to TRBD1. This CDR3 has 14 residues. After removal of 7 bases from V and 4 bases from J, the junction contained 8 bases not matched to a gene. The germline CDR1 and CDR2 sequences are MNHEY and SVGAGI. The CDR3: CASKTGGGTTEAFF. The CDR3, as DNA: TGTGCCAGCAAAACAGGGGGAGGGACCACTGAAGCTTTCTTT.

The J gene is TRBJ1-2, the V gene TRBV5-6; possibly TRBD1 for D (5 bases). The germline CDR1 and CDR2 sequences are SGHDT and YYEEEE. The V end was cut by 0 bases, the J end by 3 bases, with 12 bases between. The CDR3 length is 15 residues. This chain's CDR3 is CASSLGVQAHYGYTF. The CDR3 nucleotides are TGTGCCAGCAGCTTGGGCGTACAGGCACACTATGGCTACACCTTC.

The sample holds many counts of this clonotype. The gene calls are TRBV2 and TRBJ2-3; 12 bases are shared with TRBD2. There are 15 residues in the CDR3. V shed 4 bases, J shed 4 bases, and the junction held 3 bases outside the gene matches. The germline CDR1 and CDR2 sequences are SNHLY and FYNNEI. As DNA, the CDR3 is TGTGCCAGCAGTGGACTAGCGGGAGTGGCAGATACGCAGTATTTT. The encoded protein is CASSGLAGVADTQYF. Supplemented by reference TRBV2 and TRBJ2-3, the full variable domain reads EPEVTQTPSHQVTQMGQEVILRCVPISNHLYFYWYRQILGQKVEFLVSFYNNEISEKSEIFDDQFSVERPDGSNFTLKIRSTKLEDSAMYFCASSGLAGVADTQYFGPGTRLTVL.

This clonotype was counted ten times or more. The J gene is TRBJ2-5, the V gene TRBV7-9; D remains unclear. The CDR3 has 14 amino acids. CDR1 SEHNR and CDR2 FQNEAQ come from the germline V gene (reference sequence). Trimming left V 4 bases short and J 2 bases short, with 11 bases between. CDR3 sequence (DNA): TGTGCCAGCAGCTCCCCAGGTGTTCAAGAGACCCAGTACTTC. Translation: CASSSPGVQETQYF.

The rearrangement joins TRBV5-4 to TRBJ2-2; possibly TRBD1 for D (6 bases). The V end was cut by 1 base, the J end by 2 bases, with 12 bases between. The CDR3 contains 16 residues. Germline CDR1 and CDR2: SGHNT and YYREEE (reference sequence). In DNA, the CDR3 is TGTGCCAGCAGCTTGATTGCAGGGGATAACACCGGGGAGCTGTTTTTT. It encodes CASSLIAGDNTGELFF. The full variable domain, in which reference TRBV5-4 and TRBJ2-2 provide the parts outside the CDR3, is ETGVTQSPTHLIKTRGQQVTLRCSSQSGHNTVSWYQQALGQGPQFIFQYYREEENGRGNFPPRFSGLQFPNYSSELNVNALELDDSALYLCASSLIAGDNTGELFFGEGSRLTVL.